Below, one TCR beta chain is given with its context. The data were produced by immunoSEQ multiplex PCR, yet TCRdb's version contains in-frame clones alone and is incomplete. The repertoire holds about 99,000 clones, with about 88% as singletons. This sample was taken from a study of T cell clones after liver transplantation. Study information: Standard immunosuppression, with no induction, continued until 12-24 months after transplant.

CDR3 length equals 13 residues. Germline-derived CDR1 and CDR2 are SGHAT and FQNNGV. V lost 1 base and J 9 bases, leaving 12 bases between the germline ends. The source material was CD4+ T cells from blood, sampled 47 months after liver transplant. V and J are TRBV11-2 and TRBJ1-2, with a possible D match to TRBD1 (5 bases). This clonotype originated in a human patient who received a liver transplant. Some T cells may have originated in the graft donor. CDR3: CASSLVTEGSYTF. CDR3 in DNA: TGTGCCAGCAGCTTAGTCACCGAGGGGAGCTACACCTTC.